This T cell receptor beta chain was profiled in a study of CD8 T cells in ankylosing spondylitis. Study conclusions and caveats: Reportedly, disease-linked clones are significantly enriched in ankylosing spondylitis patients' matched synovial fluid. Blood of patients with ankylosing spondylitis appeared to be characterized by a TCR beta motif of roughly eight highly homologous variants.

Quantitative 5'-RACE with molecular barcodes produced the TCR beta libraries. Using its own MiXCR run on the 5' RACE reads, TCRdb lists one record per CDR3 protein. The sample carries over 200,000 distinct CDR3 sequences, about 16% recorded once. This clonotype was detected only a few times. Antigen specificity is unknown. CDR1 and CDR2 (germline): SGHKS, YYEKEE (reference sequence). This CDR3 is 12 amino acids long. V lost 1 base and J 5 bases, leaving 6 bases between the germline ends. The sequence was obtained from a male donor with ankylosing spondylitis. The genes are TRBV5-5 and TRBJ1-1; D call uncertain. The sample consisted of blood, either unsorted or a sorted T cell fraction (not recorded which). The CDR3 region is CASSLFSTEAFF. CDR3 in DNA: TGTGCCAGCAGCTTGTTCAGTACTGAAGCTTTCTTT.